A selection of T cell receptor beta chains follows, all from one sample in a study of T cell responses to AZD1222 COVID-19 vaccine. The table came from immunoSEQ multiplex PCR; TCRdb's copy has only in-frame clones and leaves some out. The sample includes about 130,000 clones, around 91% of them seen just once. The sequencing used peripheral blood, collected on day 0 of MenACWY control vaccination. All receptors derive from an adult in good health. CDR3s include the opening cysteine and the closing phenylalanine or tryptophan. D genes are given only for firm matches. Some rows have no size entry. The others give once, few or many, or a class for an expanded clone.

13,-,-,TRBV9,TRBJ2-2,CASSLHDAGELFF,TGTGCCAGCAGCTTGCACGACGCCGGGGAGCTGTTTTTT
15,-,TRBD1,TRBV15,TRBJ1-1,CATSRRQGMNTEAFF,TGTGCCACCAGCAGGCGACAGGGCATGAACACTGAAGCTTTCTTT
14,-,-,TRBV15,TRBJ2-5,CATSRVGGGETQYF,TGTGCCACCAGCAGAGTGGGGGGAGGAGAGACCCAGTACTTC
14,-,-,TRBV5-1,TRBJ2-5,CASSLGGDGETQYF,TGCGCCAGCAGCTTAGGCGGGGACGGAGAGACCCAGTACTTC
14,once,-,TRBV28,TRBJ1-5,CATETGESNQPQHF,TGTGCCACCGAGACCGGGGAAAGCAATCAGCCCCAGCATTTT
14,-,TRBD1,TRBV2,TRBJ1-1,CASSAQGQGTEAFF,TGTGCCAGCAGCGCCCAGGGACAGGGTACTGAAGCTTTCTTT
18,-,-,TRBV4-2,TRBJ2-5,CASSHPPGQRASQETQYF,TGTGCCAGCAGCCACCCTCCCGGCCAGCGGGCAAGCCAAGAGACCCAGTACTTC
15,-,-,TRBV7-6,TRBJ2-3,CASSRLGGRLDTQYF,TGTGCCAGCAGCCGACTAGGGGGGCGCTTAGATACGCAGTATTTT
15,-,TRBD1,TRBV7-2,TRBJ1-5,CASSLEGTVNQPQHF,TGTGCCAGCAGCTTAGAGGGGACAGTCAATCAGCCCCAGCATTTT
14,-,TRBD1,TRBV9,TRBJ2-7,CASSVGTGPYEQYF,TGTGCCAGCAGCGTAGGGACAGGGCCCTACGAGCAGTACTTC
19,-,-,TRBV6-1,TRBJ1-6,CASSESGVPGGYNNSPLHF,TGTGCCAGCAGTGAATCGGGGGTACCGGGAGGCTACAATAATTCACCCCTCCACTTT
18,-,-,TRBV19,TRBJ2-5,CASRVSGRGFGNKETQYF,TGTGCCAGTAGAGTATCAGGGCGGGGTTTTGGAAATAAGGAGACCCAGTACTTC
17,-,TRBD1,TRBV18,TRBJ1-1,CASSPLDRGWRNTEAFF,TGTGCCAGCTCACCCCTTGACAGGGGCTGGAGGAACACTGAAGCTTTCTTT
14,-,-,TRBV28,TRBJ2-5,CASLSQGEKETQYF,TGTGCCAGCCTGTCACAGGGAGAGAAAGAGACCCAGTACTTC
15,-,TRBD1,TRBV30,TRBJ2-3,CAWSPLDRGRDTQYF,TGTGCCTGGAGTCCACTGGACAGGGGAAGAGATACGCAGTATTTT
17,-,TRBD2,TRBV15,TRBJ2-2,CATSTRTSGRGIGELFF,TGTGCCACCAGCACCAGGACTAGCGGGAGGGGGATCGGGGAGCTGTTTTTT
13,-,-,TRBV11-2,TRBJ2-5,CASSLVLGETQYF,TGTGCCAGCAGCTTAGTCTTAGGCGAGACCCAGTACTTC
13,-,-,TRBV28,TRBJ2-5,CASSPVGHETQYF,TGTGCCAGCAGCCCAGTGGGGCACGAGACCCAGTACTTC
13,-,-,TRBV18,TRBJ2-2,CASSPSRTGELFF,TGTGCCAGCTCACCCAGCAGGACCGGGGAGCTGTTTTTT
15,-,-,TRBV6-1,TRBJ1-2,CASSEAARGYYGYTF,TGTGCCAGCAGTGAAGCGGCCAGGGGTTACTATGGCTACACCTTC
15,-,-,TRBV5-6,TRBJ2-3,CASSLGLTSTDTQYF,TGTGCCAGCAGCTTGGGACTTACTAGCACAGATACGCAGTATTTT
12,-,-,TRBV12-5,TRBJ2-2,CASAHNTGELFF,TGTGCTAGTGCCCACAACACCGGGGAGCTGTTTTTT
18,-,TRBD2,TRBV7-9,TRBJ2-3,CASSLAPGRLAGSDTQYF,TGTGCCAGCAGCTTAGCGCCCGGTCGATTAGCGGGGTCAGATACGCAGTATTTT
12,-,-,TRBV6-2/TRBV6-3,TRBJ2-2,CASSYLSGELFF,TGTGCCAGCAGTTACCTGAGCGGGGAGCTGTTTTTT
14,-,TRBD2,TRBV10-3,TRBJ2-1,CAISESNGGNEQFF,TGTGCCATCAGTGAGTCGAACGGGGGGAATGAGCAGTTCTTC
16,-,TRBD2,TRBV6-5,TRBJ2-1,CASSYYSGGASNEQFF,TGTGCCAGCAGTTACTATAGCGGGGGGGCGTCCAATGAGCAGTTCTTC
17,once,TRBD2,TRBV5-1,TRBJ2-2,CASSLGGLAGNTGELFF,TGCGCCAGCAGCTTGGGAGGACTAGCGGGGAACACCGGGGAGCTGTTTTTT
12,-,-,TRBV6-4,TRBJ1-2,CASSAGGSGYTF,TGTGCCAGCAGTGCCGGGGGGTCTGGCTACACCTTC
14,-,-,TRBV7-2,TRBJ1-4,CASSSTPTNEKLFF,TGTGCCAGCAGCTCTACACCAACTAATGAAAAACTGTTTTTT
13,-,-,TRBV27,TRBJ1-2,CASRSGTQRGYTF,TGTGCCAGCAGATCCGGGACCCAAAGGGGCTACACCTTC
17,-,TRBD1,TRBV18,TRBJ2-1,CASSPYQGAYSYNEQFF,TGTGCCAGCTCACCATACCAGGGGGCTTATTCCTACAATGAGCAGTTCTTC
13,-,TRBD1,TRBV12-3/TRBV12-4,TRBJ1-1,CAIRLDRATEAFF,TGTGCCATCCGACTCGACAGGGCCACTGAAGCTTTCTTT
15,-,TRBD2,TRBV6-6,TRBJ2-3,CASRTGLAGADTQYF,TGTGCCAGCAGAACAGGACTAGCGGGAGCAGATACGCAGTATTTT
15,-,TRBD1,TRBV28,TRBJ1-6,CASTIAGQGNSPLHF,TGTGCCAGCACCATAGCAGGACAGGGTAACTCACCCCTCCACTTT
13,-,TRBD1,TRBV14,TRBJ1-2,CASSARTGAPYTF,TGTGCCAGCAGCGCCCGGACAGGGGCCCCCTACACCTTC
18,-,-,TRBV5-4,TRBJ2-3,CASSSGRFSFGVADTQYF,TGTGCCAGCAGCTCTGGGCGCTTTTCTTTCGGGGTCGCAGATACGCAGTATTTT
16,-,TRBD2,TRBV6-6,TRBJ2-5,CASSYALSGSAETQYF,TGTGCCAGCAGTTACGCCCTTAGCGGGAGCGCAGAGACCCAGTACTTC
16,-,TRBD1,TRBV9,TRBJ1-1,CASSVGGQGANTEAFF,TGTGCCAGCAGCGTAGGAGGACAGGGGGCGAACACTGAAGCTTTCTTT
17,-,TRBD2,TRBV4-2,TRBJ2-5,CASSRGGLAGVQETQYF,TGTGCCAGCAGCCGAGGGGGACTAGCGGGAGTTCAAGAGACCCAGTACTTC
14,once,TRBD1,TRBV6-5,TRBJ1-5,CASGKGQVQGPQHF,TGTGCCAGCGGGAAGGGACAGGTACAGGGGCCCCAGCATTTT
19,-,TRBD1,TRBV27,TRBJ1-1,CASRLTYGGRGRLPTEAFF,TGTGCCAGCAGACTCACGTACGGAGGCAGGGGGCGGCTTCCCACTGAAGCTTTCTTT
14,-,-,TRBV30,TRBJ2-3,CAWGNSRRVDTQYF,TGTGCCTGGGGCAATAGTCGAAGGGTAGATACGCAGTATTTT